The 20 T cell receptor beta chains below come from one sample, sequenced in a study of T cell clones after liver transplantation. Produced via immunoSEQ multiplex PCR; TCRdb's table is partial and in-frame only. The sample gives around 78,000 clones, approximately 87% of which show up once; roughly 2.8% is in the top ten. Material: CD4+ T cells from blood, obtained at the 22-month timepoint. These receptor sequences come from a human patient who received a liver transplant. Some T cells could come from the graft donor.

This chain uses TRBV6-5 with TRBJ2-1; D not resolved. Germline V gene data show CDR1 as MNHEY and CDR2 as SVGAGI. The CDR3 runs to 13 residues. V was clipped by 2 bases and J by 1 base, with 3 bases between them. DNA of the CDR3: TGTGCCAGCAGTTACGCGTCCTACAATGAGCAGTTCTTC. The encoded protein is CASSYASYNEQFF.

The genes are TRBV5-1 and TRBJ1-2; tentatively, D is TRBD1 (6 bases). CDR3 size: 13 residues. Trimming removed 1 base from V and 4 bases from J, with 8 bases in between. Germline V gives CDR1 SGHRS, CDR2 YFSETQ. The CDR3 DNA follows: TGCGCCAGCAGCTTGCTACAGGGCTATGGCTACACCTTC. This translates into CASSLLQGYGYTF.

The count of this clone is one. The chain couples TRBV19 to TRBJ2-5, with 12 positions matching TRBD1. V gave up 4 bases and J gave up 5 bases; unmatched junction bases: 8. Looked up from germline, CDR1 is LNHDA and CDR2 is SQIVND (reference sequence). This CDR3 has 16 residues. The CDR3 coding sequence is TGTGCCAGTAGTACTACGGGACAGGGGGCCGGGGAGACCCAGTACTTC. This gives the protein CASSTTGQGAGETQYF.

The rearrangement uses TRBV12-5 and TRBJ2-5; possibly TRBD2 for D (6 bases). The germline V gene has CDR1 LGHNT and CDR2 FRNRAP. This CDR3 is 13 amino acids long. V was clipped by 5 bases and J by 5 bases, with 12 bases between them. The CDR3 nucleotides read TGTGCTAGTGGTCGAGAGGCGGGGGAGACCCAGTACTTC. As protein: CASGREAGETQYF.

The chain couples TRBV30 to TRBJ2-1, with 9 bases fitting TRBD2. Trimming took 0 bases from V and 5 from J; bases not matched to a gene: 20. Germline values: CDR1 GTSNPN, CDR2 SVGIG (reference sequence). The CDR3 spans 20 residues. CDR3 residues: CAWSVLGREREVGPDNEQFF. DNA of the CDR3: TGTGCCTGGAGTGTACTGGGGAGGGAGCGGGAGGTAGGGCCTGACAATGAGCAGTTCTTC.

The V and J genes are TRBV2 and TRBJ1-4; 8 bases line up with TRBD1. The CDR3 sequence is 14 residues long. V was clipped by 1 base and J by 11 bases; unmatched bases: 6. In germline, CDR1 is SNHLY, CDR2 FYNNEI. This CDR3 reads CASSEGTGLRKLFF. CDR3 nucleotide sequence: TGTGCCAGCAGTGAAGGGACAGGGTTGAGGAAACTGTTTTTT.

This CDR3 is CSVGRGTGGEQYF. DNA of the CDR3: TGCAGCGTTGGACGTGGGACAGGGGGCGAGCAGTACTTC. The chain is built from TRBV29-1 and TRBJ2-7, with 11 bases identical to TRBD1. Germline loops: CDR1 SQVTM, CDR2 ANQGSEA. The CDR3 sequence is 13 residues long. The V and J ends lost 4 bases and 6 bases, in that order; junction bases with no gene match: 5.

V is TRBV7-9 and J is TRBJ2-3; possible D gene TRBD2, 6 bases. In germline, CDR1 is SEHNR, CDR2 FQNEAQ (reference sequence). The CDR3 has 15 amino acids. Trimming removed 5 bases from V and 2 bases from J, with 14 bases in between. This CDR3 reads CASSDRDLNTDTQYF. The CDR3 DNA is TGTGCCAGCAGCGACCGGGACTTAAACACAGATACGCAGTATTTT.

CDR3 DNA sequence: TGCGCCAGCAGCCCCTTCGGCCGGAAACTGTTTTTT. Residues: CASSPFGRKLFF. J is TRBJ1-4 and V is TRBV5-1; D unclear. The CDR3 consists of 12 residues. V lost 4 bases, J lost 11 bases, and 12 bases lay in between. Per the germline V gene, CDR1 is SGHRS and CDR2 is YFSETQ.

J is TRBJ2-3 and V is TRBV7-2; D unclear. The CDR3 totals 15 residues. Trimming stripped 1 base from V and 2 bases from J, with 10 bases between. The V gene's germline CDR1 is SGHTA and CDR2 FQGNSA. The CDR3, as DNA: TGTGCCAGCAGCTTAGACAGATCCTCCACAGATACGCAGTATTTT. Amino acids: CASSLDRSSTDTQYF.

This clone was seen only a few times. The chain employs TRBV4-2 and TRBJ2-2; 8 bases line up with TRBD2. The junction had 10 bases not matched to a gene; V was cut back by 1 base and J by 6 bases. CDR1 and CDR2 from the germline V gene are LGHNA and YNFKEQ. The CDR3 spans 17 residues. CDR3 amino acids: CASSQGGQRGYAGELFF. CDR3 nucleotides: TGTGCCAGCAGCCAAGGAGGCCAGCGGGGGTACGCCGGGGAGCTGTTTTTT.

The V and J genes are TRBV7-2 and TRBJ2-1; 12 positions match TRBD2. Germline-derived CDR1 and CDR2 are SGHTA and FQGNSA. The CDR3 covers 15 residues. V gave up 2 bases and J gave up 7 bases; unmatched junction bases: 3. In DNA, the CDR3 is TGTGCCAGCAGCTTAAGACTAGCGGGGGATAATGAGCAGTTCTTC. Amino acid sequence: CASSLRLAGDNEQFF.

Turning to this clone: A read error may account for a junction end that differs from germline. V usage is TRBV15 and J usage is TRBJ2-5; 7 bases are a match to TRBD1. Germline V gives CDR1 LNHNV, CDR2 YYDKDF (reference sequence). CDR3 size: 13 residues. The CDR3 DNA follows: TGTGCCACCCGCAGGGGGTCCCAAGAGACCCAGTACTTC. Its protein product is CATRRGSQETQYF.

The chain's CDR3 is CASTLTGELFF. DNA of the CDR3: TGTGCCAGCACCCTGACCGGGGAGCTGTTTTTT. This chain joins TRBV6-1 and TRBJ2-2, with D unclear. CDR3 length: 11 amino acids. Trimming removed 7 bases from V and 5 bases from J, with 5 bases in between. Germline CDR1 MNHNS, CDR2 SASEGT.

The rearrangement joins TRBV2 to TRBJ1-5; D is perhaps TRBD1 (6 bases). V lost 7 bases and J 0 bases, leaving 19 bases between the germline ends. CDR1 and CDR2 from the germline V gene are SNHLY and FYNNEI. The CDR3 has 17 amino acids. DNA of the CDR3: TGTGCCAGCACCTTCTATGGGACATCGGATAGCAATCAGCCCCAGCATTTT. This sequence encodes CASTFYGTSDSNQPQHF.

This CDR3 is CASSGQEWPDTQYF. The CDR3 coding sequence is TGTGCCAGCAGTGGACAGGAGTGGCCAGATACGCAGTATTTT. V usage is TRBV25-1 and J usage is TRBJ2-3; maybe TRBD1 (6 bases). Per germline, CDR1 MGHDK and CDR2 SYGVNS. The V gene lost 4 bases and the J gene lost 4 bases, with 12 bases spanning the gap. The CDR3 has 14 residues.

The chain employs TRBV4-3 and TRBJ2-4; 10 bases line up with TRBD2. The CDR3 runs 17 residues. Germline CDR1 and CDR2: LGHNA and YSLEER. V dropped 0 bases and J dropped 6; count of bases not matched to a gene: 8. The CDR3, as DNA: TGCGCCAGCAGCCAAGAGCCAGCGGGGGGGCCGGGAAACATTCAGTACTTC. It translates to CASSQEPAGGPGNIQYF.

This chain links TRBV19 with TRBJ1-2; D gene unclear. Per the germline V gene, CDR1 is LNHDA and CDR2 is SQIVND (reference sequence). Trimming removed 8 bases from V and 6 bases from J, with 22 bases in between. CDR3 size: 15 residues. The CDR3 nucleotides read TGTGCCAGTCAGGCCGGGCTCCAGCTCCGGGATGGCTACACCTTC. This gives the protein CASQAGLQLRDGYTF.

CDR3 region: CASSFLAGGPGNEQFF. The CDR3 coding sequence is TGTGCCAGCAGCTTCCTAGCGGGAGGCCCTGGGAATGAGCAGTTCTTC. The rearrangement links TRBV5-4 to TRBJ2-1; 11 nucleotides align to TRBD2. The length of the CDR3 is 16 residues. Losses at the gene ends were 2 bases for V and 7 bases for J; bases not matched to a gene: 8. The germline V gene encodes CDR1 SGHNT and CDR2 YYREEE (reference sequence). The full variable domain, in which reference TRBV5-4 and TRBJ2-1 provide the parts outside the CDR3, is ETGVTQSPTHLIKTRGQQVTLRCSSQSGHNTVSWYQQALGQGPQFIFQYYREEENGRGNFPPRFSGLQFPNYSSELNVNALELDDSALYLCASSFLAGGPGNEQFFGPGTRLTVL.

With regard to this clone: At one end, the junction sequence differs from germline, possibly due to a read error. The CDR3 is CASSPGDRAGNTIYF. The CDR3 DNA reads as TGTGCTAGCAGCCCGGGGGACAGGGCTGGAAACACCATATATTTT. V and J are TRBV7-7 and TRBJ1-3; 9 nucleotides align to TRBD1. Germline-derived CDR1 and CDR2 are SSHAT and FNYEAQ (reference sequence). The CDR3 consists of 15 residues. Complete variable domain (other parts from reference TRBV7-7 and TRBJ1-3): GAGVSQSPRYKVTKRGQDVTLRCDPISSHATLYWYQQALGQGPEFLTYFNYEAQPDKSGLPSDRFSAERPEGSISTLTIQRTEQRDSAMYRCASSPGDRAGNTIYFGEGSWLTVV.